One sample yielded the 29 T cell receptor beta chains listed below, sequenced in a study of blood T cell repertoires in COVID-19 (dated by TCRdb to the early 2020s). Receptor amplification or capture employed the immunoSEQ multiplex PCR assay. What TCRdb holds here is the immuneACCESS table cut down to in-frame rearrangements. Part of the clones is not present; checked against another copy, under half of the missing clones reflect an unresolved V gene, and the others are unexplained. The sample table contains 9,500 to 11,000 clones; only one count was recorded for roughly nine tenths of them. The ten largest clones represent 5.5% to 6% of the sample. Sequenced input: peripheral blood. The receptors here all came from a human donor in a cohort sampled during active COVID-19.

The chain carries TRBV4-2 and TRBJ1-1; the match to TRBD1 covers 8 bases. The length of the CDR3 is 13 residues. Germline lookup yields CDR1 LGHNA and CDR2 YNFKEQ. The V gene end was trimmed by 8 bases and the J gene end by 4 bases; junction bases not matched to a gene: 6. CDR3 sequence: CASGSTGGTEAFF. CDR3 DNA: TGTGCCAGCGGCTCTACAGGGGGCACTGAAGCTTTCTTT.

This sequence joins TRBV9 and TRBJ2-5; TRBD2 aligns across 9 bases. The CDR3 has 15 residues. J lost 5 bases, V lost 3 bases, and 8 bases had no gene match. CDR1 is SGDLS, CDR2 YYNGEE, per germline. The CDR3 DNA is TGTGCCAGCAGCGAGGAAGCTAGCGGGGCGGAGACCCAGTACTTC. Protein product: CASSEEASGAETQYF.

The chain is built from TRBV5-1 and TRBJ2-7; TRBD2 matches at 11 bases. This CDR3 region has 15 residues. In germline, CDR1 is SGHRS, CDR2 YFSETQ. The J segment lost 7 bases and the V segment lost 4 bases, leaving 10 bases of the junction unmatched. Written as DNA, the CDR3 is TGCGCCAGCAGCATAACTAGCGGGGGAACGAAGGAGCAGTACTTC. Its protein is CASSITSGGTKEQYF.

The rearrangement joins TRBV7-2 to TRBJ1-1; a weak D match, TRBD1 (6 bases). Germline V CDR1 and CDR2: SGHTA, FQGNSA. CDR3 length equals 14 residues. V was clipped by 5 bases and J by 5 bases, with 15 bases between them. CDR3 in amino acids: CASSASGGATEAFF. The CDR3 nucleotides read TGTGCCAGCAGCGCCTCGGGGGGCGCGACTGAAGCTTTCTTT.

The chain uses TRBV25-1 and TRBJ1-1, with TRBD1 matching over 8 bases. CDR3 length: 17 residues. The V gene end was trimmed by 2 bases and the J gene end by 1 base; junction bases not matched to a gene: 9. CDR1 MGHDK and CDR2 SYGVNS come from the germline V gene. CDR3 bases: TGTGCCAGCAGTGAAAGTGTCAGGGGGCTAACGAACACTGAAGCTTTCTTT. Its translation: CASSESVRGLTNTEAFF.

This chain joins TRBV4-2 and TRBJ1-2; the D gene is possibly TRBD1 (6 bases). The CDR3 runs to 15 residues. V gave up 0 bases and J gave up 7 bases, with 15 bases separating them. Germline V lookup: CDR1 LGHNA, CDR2 YNFKEQ. CDR3 amino acids: CASSQEGQGWGGYTF. The CDR3 DNA follows: TGTGCCAGCAGCCAAGAGGGGCAGGGGTGGGGTGGCTACACCTTC.

This sequence joins TRBV7-9 and TRBJ1-2; possibly TRBD1 for D (5 bases). With 4 bases removed from V and 0 bases from J, the gap between germline ends came to 12 bases. The V gene's germline CDR1 is SEHNR and CDR2 FQNEAQ (reference sequence). The CDR3 totals 15 residues. The CDR3 DNA reads TGTGCCAGCAGCTCGCCGGACACGGCTAACTATGGCTACACCTTC. Its translation is CASSSPDTANYGYTF.

There are a few counts of this clone. The chain has TRBV9 and TRBJ1-2; D possibly corresponds to TRBD1 (5 bases). V gave up 0 bases and J gave up 3 bases, with 9 bases separating them. The germline V gene has CDR1 SGDLS and CDR2 YYNGEE. The CDR3 runs 14 residues. In nucleotides, the CDR3 is TGTGCCAGCAGCGTAGCCGACAGTCACTATGGCTACACCTTC. It codes for CASSVADSHYGYTF.

A single count supports this clone. The V and J genes are TRBV7-3 and TRBJ2-5, with D unresolved. Per the germline V gene, CDR1 is SGHTA and CDR2 is FQGTGA. The CDR3 length is 12 residues. V lost 8 bases and J 5 bases, leaving 12 bases between the germline ends. The CDR3 sequence: CASAPRAETQYF. The CDR3 DNA is TGTGCCAGCGCGCCTCGCGCTGAGACCCAGTACTTC.

This sequence joins TRBV11-2 and TRBJ2-5, with D perhaps TRBD1 (6 bases). Trimming took 5 bases from V and 1 from J, leaving 14 bases between them. In germline, CDR1 is SGHAT, CDR2 FQNNGV. The CDR3 spans 15 residues. CDR3 region: CASSRVGTSQETQYF. In nucleotides, the CDR3 is TGTGCCAGCAGCCGAGTTGGGACATCCCAAGAGACCCAGTACTTC.

Remarks on this clone: The sample carries other DNA sequences with the same CDR3. This chain connects TRBV6-2 or TRBV6-3 to TRBJ2-1, with 12 nucleotides matching TRBD2. The CDR3 runs to 14 residues. The germline V gene has CDR1 MNHEY and CDR2 SVGEGT. V dropped 5 bases and J dropped 7; count of bases not matched to a gene: 3. For the CDR3, the DNA is TGTGCCAGCAGTCTAGCGGGGGGGCCGAATGAGCAGTTCTTC. Its protein is CASSLAGGPNEQFF.

The V gene is TRBV2, the J gene TRBJ1-2, with 7 bases identical to TRBD1. The CDR3 has 16 amino acids. After removal of 7 bases from V and 4 bases from J, the junction contained 15 bases not matched to a gene. Germline values: CDR1 SNHLY, CDR2 FYNNEI. CDR3 in amino acids: CASNVIGTEDGYGYTF. CDR3 coding DNA: TGTGCCAGCAATGTGATAGGGACAGAGGACGGCTATGGCTACACCTTC.

A few counts support this clone. V and J are TRBV7-9 and TRBJ2-2; TRBD2 aligns across 9 bases. Germline V gene data show CDR1 as SEHNR and CDR2 as FQNEAQ (reference sequence). The CDR3 is 16 amino acids. V was pared by 3 bases and J by 6 bases, with 8 bases of the junction left unmatched. The CDR3 protein is CASSFPAGGFAGELFF. The CDR3 DNA reads TGTGCCAGCAGCTTTCCAGCGGGGGGTTTCGCCGGGGAGCTGTTTTTT.

CDR3 in amino acids: CASSPGQGNYGYTF. CDR3 DNA sequence: TGTGCCAGCAGCCCCGGACAGGGAAACTATGGCTACACCTTC. The chain carries TRBV7-3 and TRBJ1-2, with TRBD1 matching 8 bases. CDR1 and CDR2 (germline): SGHTA, FQGTGA. After removal of 5 bases from V and 2 bases from J, the junction contained 4 bases not matched to a gene. The CDR3 contains 14 residues.

The chain uses TRBV5-1 and TRBJ2-5; 7 bases match TRBD1. V dropped 2 bases and J dropped 2; count of bases not matched to a gene: 6. The CDR3 totals 15 residues. Germline assignment: CDR1 SGHRS and CDR2 YFSETQ. This CDR3 is CASSLVGQVQETQYF. CDR3 in DNA: TGCGCCAGCAGCTTAGTCGGACAGGTTCAAGAGACCCAGTACTTC. Looking up the rest from reference TRBV5-1 and TRBJ2-5 gives the full variable domain: KAGVTQTPRYLIKTRGQQVTLSCSPISGHRSVSWYQQTPGQGLQFLFEYFSETQRNKGNFPGRFSGRQFSNSRSEMNVSTLELGDSALYLCASSLVGQVQETQYFGPGTRLLVL.

V and J are TRBV2 and TRBJ1-2; tentative D call: TRBD1 (5 bases). The CDR3 sequence is 15 residues long. V was shortened by 3 bases and J by 0 bases, with 11 bases between the two germline ends. Germline V CDR1 and CDR2: SNHLY, FYNNEI. DNA of the CDR3: TGTGCCAGCAGTGAGGGGCAGTACGCTAACTATGGCTACACCTTC. Its translation is CASSEGQYANYGYTF.

V gene TRBV5-6 combines with J gene TRBJ2-1, with TRBD2 matching over 11 bases. The CDR3 contains 18 residues. Trimming cost V 0 bases and J 0 bases; bases outside gene matches: 5. Germline CDR1 reads SGHDT; CDR2 reads YYEEEE. CDR3 region: CASSLVAGGPSSYNEQFF. The CDR3 DNA reads TGTGCCAGCAGCTTGGTAGCGGGGGGGCCGAGCTCCTACAATGAGCAGTTCTTC.

The V gene is TRBV5-4, the J gene TRBJ2-7, with 9 bases lining up with TRBD1. Losses at the gene ends were 5 bases for V and 6 bases for J; bases not matched to a gene: 9. The CDR3 spans 14 residues. From germline, CDR1 is SGHNT and CDR2 YYREEE (reference sequence). CDR3 sequence (DNA): TGTGCCAGCAGGGGGGGGACAGGGTGGCGCGAGCAGTACTTC. This translates into CASRGGTGWREQYF.

Here the CDR3 reads CASSIDDSSYGYTF. Here the CDR3 DNA reads TGTGCCAGTAGTATAGACGACTCTTCCTATGGCTACACCTTC. The chain carries TRBV19 and TRBJ1-2, with D unresolved. V lost 0 bases, J lost 4 bases, and 9 bases lay in between. CDR1 is LNHDA and CDR2 is SQIVND in the germline V gene (reference sequence). CDR3 size: 14 residues.

CDR3 coding DNA: TGTGCCAGCACCGATACAGACTACGAGCAGTACTTC. The encoded protein is CASTDTDYEQYF. The chain employs TRBV5-5 and TRBJ2-7, with D unresolved. CDR1 and CDR2 (germline): SGHKS, YYEKEE (reference sequence). V lost 6 bases to trimming and J lost 3 bases, with 10 bases between them. The CDR3 contains 12 residues.

The chain has TRBV2 and TRBJ1-2, with D possibly matching TRBD1 (6 bases). The V gene lost 11 bases and the J gene lost 4 bases, with 14 bases spanning the gap. CDR1 is SNHLY and CDR2 is FYNNEI in the germline V gene. This CDR3 has 12 amino acids. CDR3 sequence (DNA): TGTGCCCTCAGGGGATTTTCCTATGGCTACACCTTC. Encoded protein: CALRGFSYGYTF.

V and J are TRBV15 and TRBJ2-5; the D gene is possibly TRBD2 (6 bases). The V gene's germline CDR1 is LNHNV and CDR2 YYDKDF (reference sequence). Trimming removed 5 bases at V and 5 bases at J, with 15 bases between. The CDR3 extends over 14 amino acids. The CDR3 nucleotides are TGTGCCACCAGCCGAAATTCGGCGGGGGAGACCCAGTACTTC. Encoded protein: CATSRNSAGETQYF.

The rearrangement uses TRBV6-5 and TRBJ2-3; TRBD2 matches 12 bases. Unmatched junction bases numbered 13, after V lost 10 bases and J lost 8 bases. In germline, CDR1 is MNHEY, CDR2 SVGAGI. The CDR3 is 15 residues long. This CDR3 reads CAIQASGGAVGTQYF. CDR3 coding DNA: TGTGCCATCCAAGCTAGCGGGGGGGCGGTTGGTACGCAGTATTTT.

The chain carries TRBV7-2 and TRBJ1-5; 8 bases are a match to TRBD1. V shed 5 bases, J shed 6 bases, and the junction held 3 bases outside the gene matches. CDR1 and CDR2 from the germline V gene are SGHTA and FQGNSA. This CDR3 comprises 13 residues. The CDR3 reads CASSRTGIQPQHF. The CDR3 coding sequence is TGTGCCAGCAGCCGGACAGGGATTCAGCCCCAGCATTTT. The full variable domain, completed using reference TRBV7-2 and TRBJ1-5, is GAGVSQSPSNKVTEKGKDVELRCDPISGHTALYWYRQSLGQGLEFLIYFQGNSAPDKSGLPSDRFSAERTGGSVSTLTIQRTQQEDSAVYLCASSRTGIQPQHFGDGTRLSIL.

The chain carries TRBV19 and TRBJ1-5, with D possibly matching TRBD1 (6 bases). From germline, CDR1 is LNHDA and CDR2 SQIVND (reference sequence). The length of the CDR3 is 14 residues. Trimming took off 5 bases at V and 7 bases at J, with 15 bases between the two ends. Written as DNA, the CDR3 is TGTGCCAGTAGTCCACAGGGTCTAGAACAGCCCCAGCATTTT. This sequence encodes CASSPQGLEQPQHF.

The genes are TRBV6-5 and TRBJ2-7; tentative D call: TRBD1 (5 bases). The CDR3 covers 15 residues. Per the germline V gene, CDR1 is MNHEY and CDR2 is SVGAGI. V was pared by 0 bases and J by 5 bases, with 14 bases between. CDR3 nucleotides: TGTGCCAGCAGTTACTCTTATGCAGGGTCAAACGAGCAGTACTTC. It yields the protein CASSYSYAGSNEQYF.

The chain employs TRBV7-2 and TRBJ1-2; 8 nucleotides agree with TRBD1. Germline values: CDR1 SGHTA, CDR2 FQGNSA. The CDR3 length is 13 residues. J gave up 11 bases and V 1 base, and 6 bases lay outside the gene matches. CDR3 region: CASSLGTGHGYTF. The CDR3 nucleotides are TGTGCCAGCAGCTTAGGGACAGGGCACGGTTACACCTTC.

This chain connects TRBV5-6 to TRBJ1-2; TRBD1 might be the D (6 bases). The V end lost 3 bases, the J end lost 12 bases, and 24 bases lay between the germline ends. From germline, CDR1 is SGHDT and CDR2 YYEEEE. There are 15 residues in the CDR3. The CDR3 spells CASSSRFIDRPENTF. The CDR3 nucleotides are TGTGCCAGCAGCTCCCGTTTCATAGACAGGCCTGAGAACACCTTC.

This clone was observed a few times. The rearrangement uses TRBV6-1 and TRBJ2-5; 9 positions match TRBD2. Germline V gives CDR1 MNHNS, CDR2 SASEGT. J gave up 2 bases and V 1 base, and 5 bases lay outside the gene matches. The CDR3 length is 16 residues. The CDR3 region has the DNA TGTGCCAGCAGTGAAGGTGGACTAGCGTTACAAGAGACCCAGTACTTC. Protein sequence: CASSEGGLALQETQYF.